Described below is a single T cell receptor beta chain sequence and its context. Its antigen is as yet unknown. The data belong to a study of blood T cells in healthy people across ages. Broader study findings: It was not known whether donors were CMV positive (a possible confounder of expanded clonotype changes).

Peripheral blood samples of 9 to 10 milliliters were drawn from each donor. The CDR3 spans 14 residues. V gave up 4 bases and J gave up 8 bases; unmatched junction bases: 6. Germline loops: CDR1 MGHRA, CDR2 YSYEKL. A second PCR of roughly 7 to 11 cycles used a sample-barcoded 5' primer and a J-beta primer mix. Each CDR3 protein is one row after TCRdb ran MiXCR on the 5' RACE reads. The sample contains 1.8 million or so distinct CDR3 sequences, about two fifths of which appear only once. The receptor was isolated from a human donor in good health. The specimen sequenced was blood. This chain uses TRBV4-1 with TRBJ2-1; 9 bases agree with TRBD2. CDR3 residues: CASSPTAGGHEQFF. The CDR3 nucleotides are TGCGCCAGCAGCCCCACAGCGGGGGGCCATGAGCAGTTCTTC.